A selection of T cell receptor beta chains follows, all from one sample in a study of CD8 T cells in Susac syndrome. Each CDR3 protein is one row after TCRdb ran MiXCR on the immunoSEQ multiplex PCR reads. There are about 83,000 distinct CDR3 sequences in the sample; about 96% occur only once, and about 0.39% lies in the top ten. Material: CD8+ T cells from PBMCs. The receptors were gathered from a human donor with Susac syndrome. The CDR3 runs from the conserved cysteine through the conserved F or W. A D gene is named only where the DNA matches it firmly. Clone sizes are given selectively: once, few, many, or a class where the clone is expanded.

CDR3: CASSLVAGGPNEQFF; DNA: TGCGCCAGCAGCTTGGTAGCGGGGGGGCCGAATGAGCAGTTCTTC; J: TRBJ2-1; V: TRBV5-1; D: TRBD2; size: .
CDR3: CSSSTGMNTEAFF; DNA: TGCAGCTCCTCGACGGGGATGAACACTGAAGCTTTCTTT; J: TRBJ1-1; V: TRBV29-1; D: .; size: .
CDR3: CSASGQGYGYTF; DNA: TGCAGTGCTAGTGGGCAGGGGTATGGCTACACCTTC; J: TRBJ1-2; V: TRBV20-1; D: .; size: .
CDR3: CASSYSANTEAFF; DNA: TGTGCCAGCAGTTACTCAGCGAACACTGAAGCTTTCTTT; J: TRBJ1-1; V: TRBV6-6; D: .; size: .
CDR3: CASSGGTRTGEQYF; DNA: TGTGCCAGCAGTGGCGGGACCCGAACGGGTGAGCAGTACTTC; J: TRBJ2-7; V: TRBV2; D: .; size: once
CDR3: CASSFNPITEAFF; DNA: TGTGCCAGCAGTTTCAATCCGATCACTGAAGCTTTCTTT; J: TRBJ1-1; V: TRBV28; D: .; size: .
CDR3: CSVPWDLTDTQYF; DNA: TGCAGCGTCCCTTGGGACCTCACAGATACGCAGTATTTT; J: TRBJ2-3; V: TRBV29-1; D: .; size: .
CDR3: CSVWTGRDGPNYGYTF; DNA: TGCAGCGTTTGGACAGGGAGGGATGGGCCTAACTATGGCTACACCTTC; J: TRBJ1-2; V: TRBV29-1; D: TRBD1; size: .
CDR3: CAILDGGRRETQYF; DNA: TGTGCCATCCTAGACGGGGGGCGCCGAGAGACCCAGTACTTC; J: TRBJ2-5; V: TRBV28; D: .; size: .
CDR3: CASSFYGSIYEQYF; DNA: TGTGCCAGCAGCTTTTATGGGTCTATCTACGAGCAGTACTTC; J: TRBJ2-7; V: TRBV7-8; D: .; size: .
CDR3: CASSFPGTGELFF; DNA: TGTGCCAGCAGTTTCCCGGGTACCGGGGAGCTGTTTTTT; J: TRBJ2-2; V: TRBV27; D: .; size: .
CDR3: CSAGDSYEQYF; DNA: TGCAGTGCCGGGGACAGCTACGAGCAGTACTTC; J: TRBJ2-7; V: TRBV20-1; D: TRBD1; size: .
CDR3: CASSEALGGNTEAFF; DNA: TGTGCCAGCAGTGAAGCGCTGGGCGGGAACACTGAAGCTTTCTTT; J: TRBJ1-1; V: TRBV6-1; D: .; size: .
CDR3: CASSQGPTGITGELFF; DNA: TGTGCCAGCAGCCAAGGACCCACAGGGATCACCGGGGAGCTGTTTTTT; J: TRBJ2-2; V: TRBV4-2; D: .; size: .
CDR3: CASSYGGSDGYTF; DNA: TGTGCCAGTTCCTATGGGGGTTCGGATGGCTACACCTTC; J: TRBJ1-2; V: TRBV19; D: .; size: .
CDR3: CASSEGGYEQYF; DNA: TGTGCCAGCAGTGAGGGCGGGTACGAGCAGTACTTC; J: TRBJ2-7; V: TRBV25-1; D: .; size: few
CDR3: CASSFRGRQPQHF; DNA: TGTGCCAGCAGCTTCAGGGGGCGACAGCCCCAGCATTTT; J: TRBJ1-5; V: TRBV5-6; D: TRBD1; size: once
CDR3: CSAGTGYEQYF; DNA: TGCAGTGCTGGGACCGGATACGAGCAGTACTTC; J: TRBJ2-7; V: TRBV20-1; D: .; size: .
CDR3: CASSVGPPQETQYF; DNA: TGTGCCAGCAGCGTAGGGCCTCCTCAAGAGACCCAGTACTTC; J: TRBJ2-5; V: TRBV9; D: .; size: .
CDR3: CASSGPQGGRETQYF; DNA: TGTGCCAGCAGTGGACCTCAAGGCGGGAGAGAGACCCAGTACTTC; J: TRBJ2-5; V: TRBV25-1; D: TRBD2; size: .
CDR3: CASSLRGGAGTEAFF; DNA: TGTGCCAGCAGCCTTCGGGGCGGGGCGGGCACTGAAGCTTTCTTT; J: TRBJ1-1; V: TRBV14; D: .; size: .
CDR3: CASSELAGARTDTQYF; DNA: TGCGCCAGCAGCGAACTAGCGGGGGCCCGCACAGATACGCAGTATTTT; J: TRBJ2-3; V: TRBV4-1; D: TRBD2; size: .
CDR3: CASSYDAGTETQYF; DNA: TGTGCCAGCAGTTACGACGCGGGGACGGAGACCCAGTACTTC; J: TRBJ2-5; V: TRBV6-5; D: .; size: .
CDR3: CSVEDAGTLGSGYTF; DNA: TGCAGCGTTGAAGACGCCGGGACCCTCGGAAGTGGCTACACCTTC; J: TRBJ1-2; V: TRBV29-1; D: .; size: .
CDR3: CASSVPVWTEAFF; DNA: TGTGCCAGCAGCGTCCCAGTGTGGACTGAAGCTTTCTTT; J: TRBJ1-1; V: TRBV7-2; D: .; size: .
CDR3: CATSSYGNEQFF; DNA: TGTGCCACCAGCAGTTATGGCAATGAGCAGTTCTTC; J: TRBJ2-1; V: TRBV15; D: .; size: once
CDR3: CASSEWRDRESNQPQHF; DNA: TGTGCCAGCAGTGAATGGAGGGACAGGGAAAGCAATCAGCCCCAGCATTTT; J: TRBJ1-5; V: TRBV25-1; D: TRBD1; size: .
CDR3: CASSQRGLKETQYF; DNA: TGCGCCAGCAGCCAACGAGGGTTAAAAGAGACCCAGTACTTC; J: TRBJ2-5; V: TRBV4-1; D: .; size: .
CDR3: CASRHRDSYSPIHF; DNA: TGTGCCAGCAGGCACCGGGACTCGTATTCACCCATCCACTTT; J: TRBJ1-6; V: TRBV7-9; D: .; size: once
CDR3: CASTLTTSGTYEQYF; DNA: TGTGCCAGCACCCTGACGACTAGCGGGACCTACGAGCAGTACTTC; J: TRBJ2-7; V: TRBV7-2; D: TRBD2; size: .
CDR3: CASRDILAKNIQYF; DNA: TGTGCCAGTAGAGACATTCTAGCCAAAAACATTCAGTACTTC; J: TRBJ2-4; V: TRBV19; D: .; size: .
CDR3: CASSLGQGRTDTQYF; DNA: TGCGCCAGCAGCTTGGGCCAGGGTAGGACAGATACGCAGTATTTT; J: TRBJ2-3; V: TRBV5-1; D: .; size: .
CDR3: CARALGQALYGYTF; DNA: TGCGCCAGAGCCCTGGGACAGGCTCTCTATGGCTACACCTTC; J: TRBJ1-2; V: TRBV23-1; D: TRBD1; size: .
CDR3: CASTGREWTEAFF; DNA: TGTGCCAGTACGGGCAGAGAATGGACTGAAGCTTTCTTT; J: TRBJ1-1; V: TRBV19; D: .; size: .
CDR3: CASSVGGGYNEQFF; DNA: TGTGCCAGCAGCGTCGGAGGGGGCTACAATGAGCAGTTCTTC; J: TRBJ2-1; V: TRBV9; D: .; size: .
CDR3: CSAPSLQGNSPLHF; DNA: TGCAGTGCTCCTTCGCTGCAGGGGAACTCACCCCTCCACTTT; J: TRBJ1-6; V: TRBV20-1; D: .; size: .
CDR3: CASSLYRGPPNEQFF; DNA: TGCGCCAGCAGCTTGTATCGGGGGCCGCCCAATGAGCAGTTCTTC; J: TRBJ2-1; V: TRBV5-1; D: .; size: .
CDR3: CSARDGRYNEQFF; DNA: TGCAGCGCCCGGGACGGAAGATACAATGAGCAGTTCTTC; J: TRBJ2-1; V: TRBV29-1; D: .; size: .
CDR3: CSARDPTGNEQFF; DNA: TGCAGTGCTCGGGACCCCACGGGGAATGAGCAGTTCTTC; J: TRBJ2-1; V: TRBV20-1; D: .; size: .
CDR3: CASTPVWPGETQYF; DNA: TGCGCCAGCACCCCGGTGTGGCCAGGAGAGACCCAGTACTTC; J: TRBJ2-5; V: TRBV5-1; D: .; size: once
CDR3: CASSLSRRALDTQYF; DNA: TGTGCCAGCAGCCTATCCCGAAGGGCCCTCGATACGCAGTATTTT; J: TRBJ2-3; V: TRBV3-1; D: .; size: .
CDR3: CSVGAGQDEQFF; DNA: TGCAGCGTGGGAGCCGGGCAAGATGAGCAGTTCTTC; J: TRBJ2-1; V: TRBV29-1; D: .; size: .
CDR3: CSVSRGGRRNEQFF; DNA: TGCAGCGTTTCCCGAGGAGGGAGACGCAATGAGCAGTTCTTC; J: TRBJ2-1; V: TRBV29-1; D: .; size: .
CDR3: CSVPVLAGVGYEQYF; DNA: TGCAGCGTGCCCGTACTAGCGGGAGTCGGCTACGAGCAGTACTTC; J: TRBJ2-7; V: TRBV29-1; D: TRBD2; size: .
CDR3: CASSQDQGLGYNEQFF; DNA: TGCGCCAGCAGCCAAGATCAGGGCCTTGGGTACAATGAGCAGTTCTTC; J: TRBJ2-1; V: TRBV4-3; D: .; size: .